This passage covers 5 T cell receptor beta chains from one sample sequenced in a study of cytomegalovirus exposure and HLA in healthy donors. A multiplex PCR was run with 60 Vbeta primers and 13 Jbeta primers. Assay used: immunoSEQ multiplex PCR; TCRdb lists only in-frame clones, some missing. This sample has about 200,000 clones, with 82% found just once. The sample comprised PBMCs. The source is a woman in her forties or fifties in good health and CMV-seropositive.

The V call is TRBV6-1, the J call TRBJ2-1; D might be TRBD2 (6 bases). The length of the CDR3 is 16 residues. Trimming removed 3 bases at V and 0 bases at J, with 12 bases between. CDR1 MNHNS and CDR2 SASEGT come from the germline V gene. The CDR3 nucleotides are TGTGCCAGCAGTGATCTTAGCGGCCGCTCCTACAATGAGCAGTTCTTC. Its protein product is CASSDLSGRSYNEQFF.

V is TRBV30 and J is TRBJ2-3; the match to TRBD2 covers 8 bases. After removal of 4 bases from V and 7 bases from J, the junction contained 7 bases not matched to a gene. The CDR3 spans 13 residues. Germline V gene sequence: CDR1 GTSNPN, CDR2 SVGIG (reference sequence). The chain's CDR3 is CAWTIAGGYTQYF. The CDR3 DNA sequence: TGTGCCTGGACAATCGCGGGAGGATATACGCAGTATTTT.

This rearrangement joins TRBV2 to TRBJ1-5; possibly TRBD1 for D (5 bases). The CDR3 is 15 residues long. V was pared by 8 bases and J by 3 bases, with 17 bases between. The germline gives CDR1 SNHLY, CDR2 FYNNEI. Here the CDR3 reads CASRRQPSYNQPQHF. CDR3 bases: TGTGCCAGCCGTCGACAGCCGTCGTACAATCAGCCCCAGCATTTT.

V and J are TRBV27 and TRBJ1-2; perhaps TRBD1 as D (6 bases). Germline V gene sequence: CDR1 MNHEY, CDR2 SMNVEV (reference sequence). Deletions cut 3 bases from V and 9 bases from J, with 20 bases between. The CDR3 has 15 residues. CDR3 sequence reads: CASSLSVGAGERYTF. The CDR3 region has the DNA TGTGCCAGCAGTTTGTCGGTGGGGGCAGGGGAGCGCTACACCTTC.

The chain joins TRBV28 to TRBJ1-1; TRBD1 agrees at 8 bases. The CDR3 is made up of 14 amino acids. V lost 5 bases to trimming and J lost 7 bases; unmatched junction nucleotides: 9. The germline V gene has CDR1 MDHEN and CDR2 SYDVKM. As DNA, the CDR3 is TGTGCCAGCAGTATTCCACGACAGGGGAGTGAAGCTTTCTTT. The encoded protein is CASSIPRQGSEAFF.